This TCR beta chain is from a study of cytomegalovirus exposure and HLA in healthy donors. The CDR3 totals 15 residues. Germline assignment: CDR1 MNHEY and CDR2 SMNVEV (reference sequence). The ends lost 5 bases at V and 6 bases at J; junction bases unmatched: 8. A remark on this clone: Its antigen is not known.

Study-wide results and limits: In a later analysis, several top co-occurrence clusters appeared linked to parvovirus B19, influenza, CMV and Epstein-Barr virus.

The PCR made use of 60 Vbeta and 13 Jbeta primers. Profiling relied on immunoSEQ multiplex PCR, and the TCRdb table lists in-frame clones only, not all of them. Counted here are under 55,000 clones, about 78% occurring once; the ten biggest clones make up more than 7%. The genes are TRBV27 and TRBJ2-2; 8 bases are a match to TRBD1. This receptor was identified in a man between 25 and 39 years old in good health and CMV-seropositive. The sequenced material came from PBMCs. In DNA, the CDR3 is TGTGCCAGCAGTCCGACAGGACAGGGTGCCGGGGAGCTGTTTTTT. This codes for CASSPTGQGAGELFF.